The next 28 T cell receptor beta chains were all read from a single sample in a study of shared clonotypes between healthy human individuals. Profiled with immunoSEQ multiplex PCR; TCRdb holds only in-frame clones, not every one. The table includes around 1.9 million clones, under 95% detected once. CD8 cells classed as naive were CD45RO-negative and positively selected for CCR7, excluding terminally differentiated effector memory CD45RA+ cells. Sequences were obtained from naive CD8+ T cells from PBMCs. These receptors were collected from a man aged 18 to 35 in good health. Some clones in this sample may be carry-over from other donors' samples.

This CDR3 is CASSPNRGGYEKLFF. CDR3 nucleotide sequence: TGTGCCAGCAGCCCCAACCGGGGGGGTTATGAAAAACTGTTTTTT. The V gene is TRBV7-9, the J gene TRBJ1-4, with D perhaps matching TRBD1 (5 bases). CDR1 and CDR2 (germline): SEHNR, FQNEAQ (reference sequence). V lost 5 bases and J 6 bases, leaving 16 bases between the germline ends. The CDR3 consists of 15 residues.

The gene calls are TRBV13 and TRBJ2-7; 7 bases match TRBD2. The V gene end was trimmed by 4 bases and the J gene end by 4 bases; junction bases not matched to a gene: 7. The germline gives CDR1 PRHDT, CDR2 FYEKMQ (reference sequence). The CDR3 runs to 14 residues. The CDR3 DNA sequence: TGTGCCAGCAGCTCCCTAGGACTAGAATACGAGCAGTACTTC. Its protein is CASSSLGLEYEQYF.

The V call is TRBV11-2, the J call TRBJ1-2; tentatively, D is TRBD1 (5 bases). Germline V gene data show CDR1 as SGHAT and CDR2 as FQNNGV. V was trimmed by 3 bases and J by 2 bases, leaving 13 bases between them. The CDR3 runs to 15 residues. DNA of the CDR3: TGTGCCAGCAGCTTCGTTGGGACTTCGAACTATGGCTACACCTTC. Protein: CASSFVGTSNYGYTF.

The chain is built from TRBV2 and TRBJ2-3; tentative D call: TRBD1 (6 bases). V lost 5 bases, J lost 0 bases, and 9 bases lay in between. Germline V gene sequence: CDR1 SNHLY, CDR2 FYNNEI. The CDR3 has 14 residues. DNA of the CDR3: TGTGCCAGCAGTACAGGGACCAGCACAGATACGCAGTATTTT. It translates to CASSTGTSTDTQYF.

Comment on this clone: Within the sample, other DNA sequences also encode this same CDR3. This chain's CDR3 is CASSEGRPNTEAFF. The CDR3 nucleotides read TGTGCCAGCAGTGAGGGACGGCCGAACACTGAAGCTTTCTTT. This chain uses TRBV2 with TRBJ1-1, with D maybe TRBD1 (5 bases). Per the germline V gene, CDR1 is SNHLY and CDR2 is FYNNEI. The V and J ends lost 3 bases and 1 base respectively, with 9 bases between them. This CDR3 region has 14 residues.

The V gene is TRBV7-9, the J gene TRBJ2-1; D may be TRBD2 (6 bases). Germline CDR1 SEHNR, CDR2 FQNEAQ (reference sequence). V was trimmed by 6 bases and J by 4 bases, leaving 19 bases between them. The CDR3 covers 16 residues. CDR3 protein: CASRISGAYTYNEQFF. CDR3 coding DNA: TGTGCCAGCAGAATATCGGGAGCCTATACATACAATGAGCAGTTCTTC.

The rearrangement links TRBV28 to TRBJ2-5; tentative D call: TRBD2 (6 bases). V lost 5 bases and J lost 2, with 21 bases in between. In germline, CDR1 is MDHEN, CDR2 SYDVKM. This CDR3 region has 17 residues. CDR3 in amino acids: CASSTPLEGVVQETQYF. CDR3 coding DNA: TGTGCCAGCAGTACCCCCTTGGAGGGCGTGGTACAAGAGACCCAGTACTTC.

The rearrangement joins TRBV7-6 to TRBJ1-3, with D possibly TRBD1 on 6 matching bases. The CDR3 is 16 amino acids. CDR1 is SGHVS, CDR2 FNYEAQ, per germline. With 5 bases removed from V and 0 bases from J, the gap between germline ends came to 14 bases. In DNA form, the CDR3 reads TGTGCCAGCAGCCGCTTGGACAGTCGCTCTGGAAACACCATATATTTT. Its protein product is CASSRLDSRSGNTIYF.

The table lists this clone with a few counts. The V call is TRBV7-9, the J call TRBJ1-1, with D unclear. CDR1 and CDR2 from the germline V gene are SEHNR and FQNEAQ (reference sequence). V was pared by 11 bases and J by 6 bases, with 13 bases between. This CDR3 has 11 amino acids. CDR3 amino acids: CAEKGVPEAFF. The CDR3 DNA reads TGTGCCGAAAAGGGAGTCCCTGAAGCTTTCTTT.

The V and J genes are TRBV15 and TRBJ2-7; 8 bases fit TRBD2. The CDR3 totals 16 residues. CDR1 is LNHNV, CDR2 YYDKDF, per germline (reference sequence). V lost 0 bases, J lost 4 bases, and 8 bases stayed unmatched. The CDR3 reads CATSRDPPSGYYEQYF. CDR3 DNA sequence: TGTGCCACCAGCAGAGATCCCCCTAGCGGGTATTACGAGCAGTACTTC.

The sample holds one count of this clone. V and J are TRBV13 and TRBJ2-4; 10 nucleotides align to TRBD2. Germline values: CDR1 PRHDT, CDR2 FYEKMQ (reference sequence). V trimming: 4 bases; J trimming: 6 bases; junction bases outside the gene matches: 9. The length of the CDR3 is 16 residues. The CDR3 DNA reads TGTGCCAGCAGCTGGGGGACTAGCGAGTTTGCAAACATTCAGTACTTC. As protein: CASSWGTSEFANIQYF.

V is TRBV28 and J is TRBJ1-2, with a weak D call TRBD1 (6 bases). The CDR3 consists of 14 residues. Germline CDR1 and CDR2: MDHEN and SYDVKM. Trimming left V 2 bases short and J 4 bases short, with 11 bases between. Here the CDR3 reads CASSLQGTSYGYTF. Here the CDR3 DNA reads TGTGCCAGCAGTTTACAGGGGACATCCTATGGCTACACCTTC.

This clone was counted a single time. The chain has TRBV28 and TRBJ1-5, with D unclear. CDR1 and CDR2 (germline): MDHEN, SYDVKM. Trimming took off 6 bases at V and 3 bases at J, with 6 bases between the two ends. The CDR3 extends over 12 amino acids. CDR3 coding DNA: TGTGCCAGCAGGGAAGACAATCAGCCCCAGCATTTT. This codes for CASREDNQPQHF.

This sequence joins TRBV5-1 and TRBJ2-5; 7 bases align to TRBD1. The J call is uncertain, as TRBJ2-7 better fits the DNA end. This CDR3 contains 15 residues. The germline CDR1 and CDR2 sequences are SGHRS and YFSETQ. The CDR3 region is CASSLSIGGRYEQYF. For the CDR3, the DNA is TGCGCCAGCAGCTTATCGATAGGGGGCCGTTACGAGCAGTACTTC.

The chain couples TRBV27 to TRBJ2-7, with 10 nucleotides matching TRBD2. V dropped 4 bases and J dropped 4; count of bases not matched to a gene: 10. CDR1 MNHEY and CDR2 SMNVEV come from the germline V gene (reference sequence). The CDR3 spans 16 residues. CDR3 bases: TGTGCCAGCAGTTCCCCGGATAGCGGGAGGTGGTACGAGCAGTACTTC. As protein: CASSSPDSGRWYEQYF.

The chain has TRBV28 and TRBJ1-3; unclear D gene. Germline assignment: CDR1 MDHEN and CDR2 SYDVKM. The CDR3 contains 14 residues. The ends were cut back, 6 bases at V and 3 bases at J, with 12 bases in the middle. CDR3 bases: TGTGCCAGCAGCTCCCATAGGCTTGGAAACACCATATATTTT. This encodes CASSSHRLGNTIYF. Drawing the rest from reference TRBV28 and TRBJ1-3, the complete variable domain is DVKVTQSSRYLVKRTGEKVFLECVQDMDHENMFWYRQDPGLGLRLIYFSYDVKMKEKGDIPEGYSVSREKKERFSLILESASTNQTSMYLCASSSHRLGNTIYFGEGSWLTVV.

The V gene is TRBV11-2, the J gene TRBJ1-1; D is uncertain. Trimming removed 0 bases from V and 6 bases from J, with 8 bases in between. CDR1 is SGHAT and CDR2 is FQNNGV in the germline V gene. The CDR3 sequence is 13 residues long. CDR3 loop: CASSLDAGSEAFF. In nucleotides, the CDR3 is TGTGCCAGCAGCTTAGATGCGGGCTCTGAAGCTTTCTTT.

The chain combines TRBV27 with TRBJ2-7; D unclear. V lost 2 bases, J lost 3 bases, and 8 bases lay in between. Germline V CDR1 and CDR2: MNHEY, SMNVEV (reference sequence). This CDR3 has 13 residues. DNA for the CDR3: TGTGCCAGCAGTTTACGAGTGAACTACGAGCAGTACTTC. Its translation is CASSLRVNYEQYF.

The CDR3, as DNA: TGTGCCAGCAGCCCGGGGACTTCCACAGATACGCAGTATTTT. The encoded protein is CASSPGTSTDTQYF. The chain uses TRBV5-8 and TRBJ2-3; D possibly corresponds to TRBD2 (6 bases). V lost 4 bases to trimming and J lost 2 bases, with 11 bases between them. Germline loops: CDR1 SGHTS, CDR2 YDEGEE. The CDR3 sequence is 14 residues long.

This sequence joins TRBV25-1 and TRBJ1-6, with D possibly being TRBD1 (5 bases). The CDR3 is made up of 13 amino acids. The germline CDR1 and CDR2 sequences are MGHDK and SYGVNS. V dropped 2 bases and J dropped 9 bases, with 8 bases sitting between them. The CDR3 here is CASSEQGGSPLHF. The CDR3 DNA reads TGTGCCAGCAGTGAACAGGGCGGTTCACCCCTCCACTTT. Drawing the rest from reference TRBV25-1 and TRBJ1-6, the complete variable domain is EADIYQTPRYLVIGTGKKITLECSQTMGHDKMYWYQQDPGMELHLIHYSYGVNSTEKGDLSSESTVSRIRTEHFPLTLESARPSHTSQYLCASSEQGGSPLHFGNGTRLTVT.

The rearrangement joins TRBV7-6 to TRBJ2-2, with TRBD1 matching over 9 bases. This CDR3 is 16 amino acids long. J lost 3 bases, V lost 4 bases, and 6 bases had no gene match. CDR1 is SGHVS, CDR2 FNYEAQ, per germline. The CDR3 DNA follows: TGTGCCAGCAGCTCCGGAGACAGGGGGTACACCGGGGAGCTGTTTTTT. It encodes CASSSGDRGYTGELFF.

Notes on this clone: The same CDR3 is also encoded by other DNA sequences in this sample. This chain connects TRBV5-6 to TRBJ2-2; D gene unclear. The CDR3 consists of 13 residues. CDR1 and CDR2 from the germline V gene are SGHDT and YYEEEE. V was cut by 2 bases and J by 3 bases, with 5 bases left in between. The CDR3 nucleotides read TGTGCCAGCAGCTTTAGGTACACCGGGGAGCTGTTTTTT. It is translated as CASSFRYTGELFF. The full variable domain, rest sourced from reference TRBV5-6 and TRBJ2-2, is DAGVTQSPTHLIKTRGQQVTLRCSPKSGHDTVSWYQQALGQGPQFIFQYYEEEERQRGNFPDRFSGHQFPNYSSELNVNALLLGDSALYLCASSFRYTGELFFGEGSRLTVL.

This sequence joins TRBV25-1 and TRBJ2-7, with 7 bases fitting TRBD2. V dropped 6 bases and J dropped 3; count of bases not matched to a gene: 2. CDR1 and CDR2 (germline): MGHDK, SYGVNS. The CDR3 consists of 12 residues. CDR3 coding DNA: TGTGCCAGCAGAGGACTAGACTACGAGCAGTACTTC. Amino acid sequence: CASRGLDYEQYF.

This rearrangement joins TRBV27 to TRBJ1-4; D perhaps matches TRBD1 (6 bases). V was cut by 0 bases and J by 7 bases, with 15 bases left in between. Germline V lookup: CDR1 MNHEY, CDR2 SMNVEV (reference sequence). The CDR3 is 16 amino acids. CDR3 sequence reads: CASSLSPGARGEKLFF. The DNA of the CDR3 is TGTGCCAGCAGTTTATCGCCGGGGGCGCGGGGTGAAAAACTGTTTTTT.

V and J are TRBV6-1 and TRBJ1-2; D is possibly TRBD1 (6 bases). The CDR3 loop spans 17 amino acids. V was shortened by 3 bases and J by 4 bases, with 21 bases between the two germline ends. Per germline, CDR1 MNHNS and CDR2 SASEGT. In DNA, the CDR3 is TGTGCCAGCAGTGACCGGGACATGACGCTTTTGAGCTATGGCTACACCTTC. Translation gives CASSDRDMTLLSYGYTF.

The chain combines TRBV10-3 with TRBJ2-1; D gene uncertain. This CDR3 has 14 residues. The V end lost 2 bases, the J end lost 9 bases, and 14 bases lay between the germline ends. Germline V gene lookup returns CDR1 ENHRY and CDR2 SYGVKD. The CDR3 bases are TGTGCCATCAGTGAGCCTGGAACGGCCGGTGAGCAGTTCTTC. Translated: CAISEPGTAGEQFF.

This chain connects TRBV29-1 to TRBJ2-1, with 7 positions matching TRBD2. V gave up 2 bases and J gave up 3 bases; unmatched junction bases: 16. This CDR3 spans 18 amino acids. The germline gives CDR1 SQVTM, CDR2 ANQGSEA. CDR3 nucleotide sequence: TGCAGCGTTGAATCGTCCAGGACTAGTGGTGCAAGCTACAATGAGCAGTTCTTC. Encoded protein: CSVESSRTSGASYNEQFF.

V usage is TRBV14 and J usage is TRBJ2-7, with D possibly TRBD2 on 5 matching bases. The germline gives CDR1 SGHDN, CDR2 FVKESK. V gave up 4 bases and J gave up 6 bases, with 16 bases separating them. The CDR3 loop spans 14 amino acids. The CDR3 coding sequence is TGTGCCAGCAGCCTCCTAGCAATCTCGGGCGAGCAGTACTTC. This translates into CASSLLAISGEQYF. Based on the CDR3 plus reference TRBV14 and TRBJ2-7, the full variable domain is EAGVTQFPSHSVIEKGQTVTLRCDPISGHDNLYWYRRVMGKEIKFLLHFVKESKQDESGMPNNRFLAERTGGTYSTLKVQPAELEDSGVYFCASSLLAISGEQYFGPGTRLTVT.